The clone carrying this TCR beta chain was counted between two and nine times. The target antigen is unknown. A universal primer site arose from template switching, and cDNA bore unique molecular identifiers. TCRdb itself ran the 5' RACE reads through MiXCR, one entry per CDR3 protein. Here the sample spans 230,000 or so distinct CDR3 sequences, approximately 8.3% being singletons. The CDR3 runs 17 residues. Germline CDR1 is SNHLY and CDR2 is FYNNEI. V lost 8 bases and J lost 0, with 20 bases in between. This entry comes from a study of identical twins. Study outcomes and limitations: Its conclusions, products of cross-sectional statistical analysis, did not come from following the same donors.

All donors were healthy Caucasians. A further study also used this sample, focusing on yellow fever vaccine responses in identical twins.

This clonotype was obtained from a woman aged 18-29 years in good health. The rearrangement uses TRBV2 and TRBJ1-5; D unresolved. Sequences were obtained from CD8+ T cells sorted from blood. The CDR3 here is CASGIPSGLPSNQPQHF. CDR3 bases: TGTGCCAGCGGGATTCCTTCCGGGCTCCCTAGCAATCAGCCCCAGCATTTT. The whole variable domain, remainder taken from reference TRBV2 and TRBJ1-5, is EPEVTQTPSHQVTQMGQEVILRCVPISNHLYFYWYRQILGQKVEFLVSFYNNEISEKSEIFDDQFSVERPDGSNFTLKIRSTKLEDSAMYFCASGIPSGLPSNQPQHFGDGTRLSIL.